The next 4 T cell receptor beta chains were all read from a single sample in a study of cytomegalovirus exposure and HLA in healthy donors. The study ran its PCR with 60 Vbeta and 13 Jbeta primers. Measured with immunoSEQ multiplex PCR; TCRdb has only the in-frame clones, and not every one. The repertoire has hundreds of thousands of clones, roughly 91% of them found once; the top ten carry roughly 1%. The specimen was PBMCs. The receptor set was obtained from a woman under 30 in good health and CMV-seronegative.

In nucleotides, the CDR3 is TGTGCCAGCTACCGACTTGTCGGCGAGCAGTACTTC. Encoded protein: CASYRLVGEQYF. The gene calls are TRBV2 and TRBJ2-7, with D unresolved. The CDR3 totals 12 residues. In germline, CDR1 is SNHLY, CDR2 FYNNEI. Trimming cost V 8 bases and J 6 bases, with 14 bases left between them.

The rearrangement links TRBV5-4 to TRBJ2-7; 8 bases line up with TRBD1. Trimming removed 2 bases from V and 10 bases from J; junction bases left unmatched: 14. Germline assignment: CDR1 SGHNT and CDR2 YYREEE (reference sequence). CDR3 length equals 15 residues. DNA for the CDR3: TGTGCCAGCAGCTTAAAGACGACAGGGGAATCAACCCAGTACTTC. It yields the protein CASSLKTTGESTQYF.

The CDR3 here is CASSTLQGSSYEQYF. Here the CDR3 DNA reads TGTGCCAGCAGCACGTTACAGGGCTCGTCCTACGAGCAGTACTTC. The V call is TRBV11-2, the J call TRBJ2-7, with D perhaps matching TRBD1 (6 bases). Germline CDR1 SGHAT, CDR2 FQNNGV. V gave up 5 bases and J gave up 1 base, with 15 bases separating them. The CDR3 contains 15 residues.

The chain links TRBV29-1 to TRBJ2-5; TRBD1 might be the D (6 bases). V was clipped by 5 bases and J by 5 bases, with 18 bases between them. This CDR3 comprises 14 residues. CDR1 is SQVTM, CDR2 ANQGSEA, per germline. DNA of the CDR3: TGCAGCGTTCCGGACCTCCTAAGGGGGGAGACCCAGTACTTC. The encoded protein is CSVPDLLRGETQYF. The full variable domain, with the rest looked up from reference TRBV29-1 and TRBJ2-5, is SAVISQKPSRDICQRGTSLTIQCQVDSQVTMMFWYRQQPGQSLTLIATANQGSEATYESGFVIDKFPISRPNLTFSTLTVSNMSPEDSSIYLCSVPDLLRGETQYFGPGTRLLVL.